The entry below gives a single T cell receptor beta chain sequence along with its context. Antigen specificity is unknown. This CDR3 contains 17 residues. V gave up 4 bases and J gave up 0 bases, with 14 bases separating them. Germline-derived CDR1 and CDR2 are SGDLS and YYNGEE. This record comes from a study of cytomegalovirus exposure and HLA in healthy donors. Study-level points and caveats: An analysis done earlier found most TCR beta V segments productive about 90% or about 30% of the time.

PCR involved 60 Vbeta and 13 Jbeta primers. Profiling relied on immunoSEQ multiplex PCR, and the TCRdb table lists in-frame clones only, not all of them. The sample consists of 150,000 to 200,000 clones, about 65% of them appearing once. V is TRBV9 and J is TRBJ1-6; D uncertain. This receptor was identified in a man aged 40-50 years in good health and CMV-seropositive. Sequencing was carried out using PBMCs. CDR3 in amino acids: CASSTRSGSSYNSPLHF. As DNA, the CDR3 is TGTGCCAGCAGCACGAGATCGGGGAGCTCCTATAATTCACCCCTCCACTTT.